Presented here are 25 T cell receptor beta chains from one specimen sequenced in a study of blood T cells in healthy people across ages. Primers used in a second PCR of roughly 6 to 11 cycles were a sample-barcoded 5' primer and a J-beta primer mix. Each CDR3 protein gets one entry after TCRdb re-called the 5' RACE reads with MiXCR. The data show 1.5 million to 2 million distinct CDR3 sequences, approximately 32% seen once. Sequencing input: blood. These receptors all come from a woman younger than 45 in good health.

On this clonotype: Possible read error: a much larger clone is one base away. The chain uses TRBV6-6 and TRBJ2-7, with no clear D. The J call may be in error: the DNA end matches TRBJ2-5 better. The CDR3 contains 13 residues. Germline assignment: CDR1 MNHNY and CDR2 SVGAGI (reference sequence). In DNA, the CDR3 is TGTGCCAGCAAGGTTAGCCGTCAAGGGACCCAGTACTTC. Residues: CASKVSRQGTQYF.

The CDR3, as DNA: TGCAGTGCTACGGTTGTAGACAATGAGCAGTTCTTC. Translation gives CSATVVDNEQFF. The chain employs TRBV20-1 and TRBJ2-1; D gene uncertain. This CDR3 spans 12 amino acids. CDR1 and CDR2 (germline): DFQATT, SNEGSKA (reference sequence). Trimming took 4 bases from V and 5 from J, leaving 9 bases between them.

This clonotype showed up many times. The chain couples TRBV5-1 to TRBJ2-1; D remains unclear. Trimming took 0 bases from V and 6 from J, leaving 13 bases between them. Per the germline V gene, CDR1 is SGHRS and CDR2 is YFSETQ. The CDR3 has 15 residues. In DNA, the CDR3 is TGCGCCAGCAGCTTGGTTGGCACCCCTGGCAATGAGCAGTTCTTC. Translation: CASSLVGTPGNEQFF.

This clonotype was recorded a few times. In DNA form, the CDR3 reads TGCGCCAGCAGCCAAGGACGACTAGCGGGAGCGCCCAGGAACCCAGATACGCAGTATTTT. This translates into CASSQGRLAGAPRNPDTQYF. The rearrangement links TRBV4-1 to TRBJ2-3; the match to TRBD2 covers 12 bases. The V gene's germline CDR1 is MGHRA and CDR2 YSYEKL. The CDR3 is 20 residues long. V trimming: 1 base; J trimming: 4 bases; junction bases outside the gene matches: 15.

This clonotype was recorded once. The CDR3 bases are TGTGCCAGCAGTTTGTTACCAATTTTTAGCGGGAGTAACTACGAGCAGTACTTC. This sequence encodes CASSLLPIFSGSNYEQYF. V is TRBV12-3 or TRBV12-4 and J is TRBJ2-7; 9 nucleotides match TRBD2. V lost 3 bases and J lost 3; bases outside the gene matches: 15. The CDR3 consists of 18 residues.

This clonotype has a handful of counts. The rearrangement links TRBV15 to TRBJ1-2; maybe TRBD1 (5 bases). CDR3 length: 13 amino acids. Germline V gene data show CDR1 as LNHNV and CDR2 as YYDKDF (reference sequence). V lost 5 bases to trimming and J lost 6 bases, with 13 bases between them. The CDR3 sequence: CATSVAGYDGYTF. In DNA form, the CDR3 reads TGTGCCACCAGCGTGGCAGGGTACGATGGCTACACCTTC.

CDR3 amino acids: CASSLRDSQFEAFF. The DNA of the CDR3 is TGTGCCAGCAGCTTGAGGGACAGTCAGTTTGAAGCTTTCTTT. This chain joins TRBV5-6 and TRBJ1-1, with 7 bases identical to TRBD1. Germline assignment: CDR1 SGHDT and CDR2 YYEEEE. This CDR3 is built from 14 residues. The J segment lost 7 bases and the V segment lost 1 base, leaving 7 bases of the junction unmatched.

This clonotype was counted ten times or more. The rearrangement uses TRBV7-2 and TRBJ2-7; D is perhaps TRBD1 (6 bases). The germline CDR1 and CDR2 sequences are SGHTA and FQGNSA. The V and J ends lost 5 bases and 3 bases respectively, with 11 bases between them. CDR3 size: 13 residues. As DNA, the CDR3 is TGTGCCAGCAGCCTTGCGACAGGCTACGAGCAGTACTTC. It translates to CASSLATGYEQYF.

Turning to this clonotype: This may arise from a read error, as a much more abundant clone is one base away. This chain joins TRBV7-8 and TRBJ2-5; D gene uncertain. CDR1 is SGHVS, CDR2 FQNEAQ, per germline. The length of the CDR3 is 14 residues. DNA of the CDR3: TGTGCCAACAGCTTAGTGGGGTATCGAGAGACCCAGTACTTC. Encoded protein: CANSLVGYRETQYF. Based on the CDR3 plus reference TRBV7-8 and TRBJ2-5, the full variable domain is GAGVSQSPRYKVAKRGQDVALRCDPISGHVSLFWYQQALGQGPEFLTYFQNEAQLDKSGLPSDRFFAERPEGSVSTLKIQRTQQEDSAVYLCANSLVGYRETQYFGPGTRLLVL.

This clonotype was seen repeatedly, ten times or more. This chain joins TRBV29-1 and TRBJ1-4, with TRBD1 as a possible D gene (5 bases). The V gene lost 8 bases and the J gene lost 14 bases, with 30 bases spanning the gap. Germline V gene lookup returns CDR1 SQVTM and CDR2 ANQGSEA. CDR3 length: 15 residues. CDR3 nucleotide sequence: TGCAGCCCCCGTCGGGACGGAGGAGCCCCTTGTCAGCTGTTTTTT. Translation gives CSPRRDGGAPCQLFF.

V and J are TRBV5-6 and TRBJ2-1; TRBD1 is a possible D gene (7 bases). The CDR3 runs to 16 residues. The V gene's germline CDR1 is SGHDT and CDR2 YYEEEE. V was trimmed by 3 bases and J by 2 bases, leaving 15 bases between them. CDR3 sequence (DNA): TGTGCCAGCAGCTCAGGGGGGCGACCTACCTACAATGAGCAGTTCTTC. Translation gives CASSSGGRPTYNEQFF.

A word on this clonotype: Just one base apart from a much larger clone, this may be a read error. This chain joins TRBV29-1 and TRBJ2-7; D possibly corresponds to TRBD1 (5 bases). Germline V gives CDR1 SQVTM, CDR2 ANQGSEA. The CDR3 has 14 residues. V gave up 3 bases and J gave up 7 bases, with 19 bases separating them. The CDR3 DNA reads TGCAGCGTTGATATTACAGGAAGTAGCCCTGAGCAGTACTTC. It is translated as CSVDITGSSPEQYF.

The gene calls are TRBV7-9 and TRBJ2-4; TRBD1 agrees at 7 bases. Unmatched junction bases numbered 10, after V lost 1 base and J lost 13 bases. The CDR3 is 14 residues long. CDR1 is SEHNR and CDR2 is FQNEAQ in the germline V gene (reference sequence). The CDR3, as DNA: TGTGCCAGCAGCTTAGAACAGACAGGGTCGGTGCAGTACTTC. Residues: CASSLEQTGSVQYF. The entire variable domain, with the rest obtained from reference TRBV7-9 and TRBJ2-4, is as follows: DTGVSQNPRHKITKRGQNVTFRCDPISEHNRLYWYRQTLGQGPEFLTYFQNEAQLEKSRLLSDRFSAERPKGSFSTLEIQRTEQGDSAMYLCASSLEQTGSVQYFGAGTRLSVL.

The chain combines TRBV20-1 with TRBJ1-4; D possibly corresponds to TRBD1 (5 bases). Germline loops: CDR1 DFQATT, CDR2 SNEGSKA (reference sequence). V was pared by 3 bases and J by 3 bases, with 8 bases between. The CDR3 has 13 amino acids. The CDR3, as DNA: TGCAGTGCTAGTTTGGGGCCTAATGAAAAACTGTTTTTT. Protein product: CSASLGPNEKLFF.

A few counts support this clonotype. The chain employs TRBV27 and TRBJ2-2; D unclear. The germline V and J ends were trimmed by 8 bases and 6 bases, with 13 bases remaining between them. The CDR3 is 13 amino acids. CDR1 is MNHEY and CDR2 is SMNVEV in the germline V gene (reference sequence). The CDR3 loop is CASRPTLAGELFF. The CDR3 nucleotides read TGTGCCAGCCGTCCTACTTTGGCCGGGGAGCTGTTTTTT.

This clonotype was observed many times. J is TRBJ2-7 and V is TRBV12-3 or TRBV12-4, with D perhaps given as TRBD1 or TRBD2 (6 bases each). The CDR3 contains 13 residues. The ends were cut back, 6 bases at V and 3 bases at J, with 12 bases in the middle. The CDR3 loop is CASSLGGDYEQYF. The CDR3 bases are TGTGCCAGCAGCTTGGGGGGCGACTACGAGCAGTACTTC.

The chain joins TRBV11-2 to TRBJ2-7; TRBD1 agrees at 8 bases. CDR3 size: 16 residues. In germline, CDR1 is SGHAT, CDR2 FQNNGV. V was pared by 1 base and J by 0 bases, with 5 bases of the junction left unmatched. The CDR3 coding sequence is TGTGCCAGCAGCTTAGGGGGACAGGAGAGCTCCTACGAGCAGTACTTC. Its protein product is CASSLGGQESSYEQYF.

V usage is TRBV15 and J usage is TRBJ1-2; D is possibly TRBD1 (5 bases). V was pared by 5 bases and J by 2 bases, with 21 bases between. Germline V gene sequence: CDR1 LNHNV, CDR2 YYDKDF (reference sequence). This CDR3 has 17 amino acids. Here the CDR3 DNA reads TGTGCCACCAGCCCGAGAGCCAGGGTCAACGGGAACTATGGCTACACCTTC. Its translation is CATSPRARVNGNYGYTF.

The chain employs TRBV20-1 and TRBJ1-1; a weak D match, TRBD1 (6 bases). Trimming removed 0 bases at V and 0 bases at J, with 17 bases between. CDR3 size: 17 residues. Per germline, CDR1 DFQATT and CDR2 SNEGSKA (reference sequence). The CDR3 region has the DNA TGCAGTGCTAGAGATCTGGGGAAGGGGGGTGTGAACACTGAAGCTTTCTTT. Protein product: CSARDLGKGGVNTEAFF.

The chain has TRBV9 and TRBJ2-5, with 9 nucleotides matching TRBD2. Germline V lookup: CDR1 SGDLS, CDR2 YYNGEE. The junction had 8 bases not matched to a gene; V was cut back by 3 bases and J by 2 bases. The CDR3 contains 16 residues. In nucleotides, the CDR3 is TGTGCCAGCAGCGAGGGGCGGACTAGCGCGCAAGAGACCCAGTACTTC. It codes for CASSEGRTSAQETQYF.

Only a few counts were recorded for this clonotype. The CDR3 DNA sequence: TGCGCCAGCAGCCTTACCCACGCGACAGGGGGCCTGGGTCGCTACACCTTC. Translated: CASSLTHATGGLGRYTF. The V gene is TRBV4-1, the J gene TRBJ1-2; 10 bases agree with TRBD1. CDR3 length: 17 amino acids. Trimming removed 4 bases from V and 9 bases from J; junction bases left unmatched: 17. CDR1 and CDR2 from the germline V gene are MGHRA and YSYEKL.

This clonotype was seen only a few times. The V call is TRBV27, the J call TRBJ2-1; no clear D. CDR1 and CDR2 (germline): MNHEY, SMNVEV (reference sequence). CDR3 length: 14 residues. Trimming pared 6 bases from V and 3 bases from J, leaving 12 bases between. CDR3 coding DNA: TGTGCCAGCAGCGGAGCCCCACACTACAATGAGCAGTTCTTC. Translating it yields CASSGAPHYNEQFF.

The V gene is TRBV7-2, the J gene TRBJ2-5; no clear D gene. The germline V gene encodes CDR1 SGHTA and CDR2 FQGNSA. The CDR3 is 14 amino acids. V shed 7 bases and J shed 2 bases, with 14 bases lying between them. CDR3 in DNA: TGTGCCAGCACCCTGGACCTAACACAAGAGACCCAGTACTTC. Translating gives CASTLDLTQETQYF.

The J gene is TRBJ2-3, the V gene TRBV9, with D tentatively TRBD1 (5 bases). Looked up from germline, CDR1 is SGDLS and CDR2 is YYNGEE. V shed 3 bases and J shed 0 bases, with 8 bases lying between them. The CDR3 spans 14 residues. The CDR3 DNA follows: TGTGCCAGCAGCGGGGGCCCTAGCACAGATACGCAGTATTTT. The encoded protein is CASSGGPSTDTQYF.

The V and J genes are TRBV5-1 and TRBJ2-1; D may be TRBD1 (6 bases). Germline values: CDR1 SGHRS, CDR2 YFSETQ. V lost 1 base and J 3 bases, leaving 11 bases between the germline ends. The CDR3 covers 15 residues. The CDR3 loop reads CASSLRTGHYNEQFF. The DNA of the CDR3 is TGCGCCAGCAGCTTGAGAACAGGGCACTACAATGAGCAGTTCTTC. Drawing the rest from reference TRBV5-1 and TRBJ2-1, the complete variable domain is KAGVTQTPRYLIKTRGQQVTLSCSPISGHRSVSWYQQTPGQGLQFLFEYFSETQRNKGNFPGRFSGRQFSNSRSEMNVSTLELGDSALYLCASSLRTGHYNEQFFGPGTRLTVL.